The rows below give T cell receptor beta chains drawn from one sample of a study of T cell changes during pregnancy in multiple sclerosis. This table comes from immunoSEQ multiplex PCR, and its TCRdb copy is limited to in-frame clones, with some not included. The sample carries 39,000 or so clones, 85% to 95% recorded once. Here the sequenced sample was CD8+ T cells from peripheral blood mononuclear cells, taken in the third trimester of pregnancy. Receptors were obtained from a female donor with multiple sclerosis, enrolled in a pregnancy study. The CDR3 runs from the conserved cysteine through the conserved F or W.

J | V | CDR3
TRBJ1-1 | TRBV4-1 | CASSQVGRGMNTEAFF
TRBJ1-4 | TRBV6-6 | CASSHLTATNEKLFF
TRBJ2-7 | TRBV27 | CASSPSQLAGVYEQYF
TRBJ2-7 | TRBV29-1 | CSVMGGKVGLGDEQYF
TRBJ2-7 | TRBV10-3 | CAIRGPSYEQYF
TRBJ2-3 | TRBV27 | CASSLGLAVTDTQYF
TRBJ2-5 | TRBV11-1 | CASSRDAETQYF
TRBJ1-2 | TRBV28 | CASSDGTGEYGYTF
TRBJ1-5 | TRBV9 | CASSYRGYSNQPQHF
TRBJ2-1 | TRBV6-4 | CASRPNGEAYNEQFF
TRBJ2-7 | TRBV28 | CASMGTGDSYEQYF
TRBJ1-1 | TRBV2 | CASQRGTEAFF
TRBJ1-1 | TRBV5-1 | CASSLTLRDRRPRAEAFF
TRBJ2-6 | TRBV6-1 | CASSEAKWSGGSGANVLTF
TRBJ1-4 | TRBV15 | CATSRDLGQGNEKLFF
TRBJ2-7 | TRBV4-3 | CASSLGTSGNYEQYF
TRBJ2-7 | TRBV11-2 | CASSYASGSSYEQYF
TRBJ2-7 | TRBV7-2 | CASSLELADHYEQYF
TRBJ2-5 | TRBV7-2 | CASSLFLAGETQYF
TRBJ2-7 | TRBV10-1 | CASSLRGQGYEQYF
TRBJ1-2 | TRBV19 | CASRTGGYGYTF
TRBJ1-1 | TRBV27 | CASMRNTEAFF
TRBJ1-4 | TRBV7-9 | CASRDSPNEKLFF
TRBJ2-7 | TRBV19 | CASSYAGLTYEQYF
TRBJ2-7 | TRBV28 | CASSFGGTSGSNTDEQYF
TRBJ2-2 | TRBV7-2 | CASSRWGQTGELFF
TRBJ2-2 | TRBV19 | CASSIYSYANTGELFF